The clone carrying this TCR beta chain was recorded many times. Its antigen is still unknown. Combining iRepertoire HTBI primers with Arm-PCR of CDR3 regions, the authors built TCR beta libraries. From the multiplex PCR reads, TCRdb called clonotypes with MiXCR, one entry per CDR3 protein. The sample includes about 400,000 distinct CDR3 sequences, under 25% of them seen just once. The CDR3 is 15 residues long. Per germline, CDR1 MDHEN and CDR2 SYDVKM. V gave up 6 bases and J gave up 0 bases; unmatched junction bases: 8. As to time point: persistent/refractory GD, antithyroid drugs over 5 years with positive TRAb. Extracted PBMC RNA gave rise to the TCR library. EDTA tubes received roughly 9.7 milliliters of drawn peripheral blood. The sample comes from a study of regulatory T cells in long-lasting Graves disease. Study results and caveats: Persistent cases favored TRBV28, TRBJ1-2 and TRBJ2-5. Patients with persistent Graves' had lower TCR diversity than newly diagnosed patients.

The specimen was peripheral blood mononuclear cells (PBMCs), collected when the disease was refractory, from a patient treated with antithyroid drugs. The chain couples TRBV28 to TRBJ2-7, with TRBD1 matching 7 bases. The clonotype comes from a female donor with Graves disease. The CDR3 bases are TGTGCCAGCAGCTTTAGGACAGGTATCTCCTACGAGCAGTACTTC. This sequence encodes CASSFRTGISYEQYF.